The 23 T cell receptor beta chains listed next were all sequenced from one sample in a study of cytomegalovirus exposure and HLA in healthy donors. The study ran its PCR with 60 Vbeta and 13 Jbeta primers. Repertoires were generated with immunoSEQ multiplex PCR, while TCRdb's copy carries only in-frame clones and drops some. The sample holds some 150,000 clones, around 85% seen once. Source material: PBMCs. The receptors come from a woman aged 25 to 39 in good health and CMV-seronegative.

As DNA, the CDR3 is TGTGCCAGCAGCCCCGCTAAAGTTTCCTACAATGAGCAGTTCTTC. This sequence encodes CASSPAKVSYNEQFF. The gene calls are TRBV4-2 and TRBJ2-1; D is ambiguous. The V and J ends lost 4 bases and 1 base respectively, with 11 bases between them. Germline V gene data show CDR1 as LGHNA and CDR2 as YNFKEQ. The CDR3 is 15 residues long.

This chain links TRBV9 with TRBJ2-6; D perhaps matches TRBD1 (6 bases). This CDR3 comprises 17 residues. V was shortened by 0 bases and J by 3 bases, with 13 bases between the two germline ends. Germline values: CDR1 SGDLS, CDR2 YYNGEE. CDR3 DNA: TGTGCCAGCAGCGTAGCACAGGGTGGCGGTGGGGCCAACGTCCTGACTTTC. The encoded protein is CASSVAQGGGGANVLTF. Using reference TRBV9 and TRBJ2-6 for the parts outside the CDR3, the full variable domain is DSGVTQTPKHLITATGQRVTLRCSPRSGDLSVYWYQQSLDQGLQFLIQYYNGEERAKGNILERFSAQQFPDLHSELNLSSLELGDSALYFCASSVAQGGGGANVLTFGAGSRLTVL.

Concerning this clone: The junction shows a germline mismatch at one end, possibly a read error. The rearrangement links TRBV6-1 to TRBJ1-2; 9 bases agree with TRBD1. The V gene's germline CDR1 is MNHNS and CDR2 SASEGT. The length of the CDR3 is 13 residues. The CDR3 nucleotides are TGTGCCAGCAGTGAAGTGGGGACAGGGCGTGTCTCCTTC. This translates into CASSEVGTGRVSF.

The V and J genes are TRBV5-4 and TRBJ2-5; D may be TRBD1 (7 bases). Trimming stripped 4 bases from V and 5 bases from J, with 12 bases between. CDR3 size: 13 residues. Germline loops: CDR1 SGHNT, CDR2 YYREEE (reference sequence). The CDR3 sequence: CASSATGRETQYF. The CDR3 DNA is TGTGCCAGCAGCGCGACAGGGAGGGAGACCCAGTACTTC.

This chain links TRBV19 with TRBJ2-1; D perhaps matches TRBD2 (6 bases). Trimming took 4 bases from V and 6 from J, leaving 10 bases between them. This CDR3 comprises 13 residues. CDR1 is LNHDA and CDR2 is SQIVND in the germline V gene (reference sequence). The CDR3 region has the DNA TGTGCCAGTAGTAGGCGGGATCTCAATGAGCAGTTCTTC. Translation gives CASSRRDLNEQFF.

V gene TRBV7-9 combines with J gene TRBJ2-3; D may be TRBD2 (6 bases). V gave up 3 bases and J gave up 1 base, with 14 bases separating them. The CDR3 is 16 amino acids. Germline V gene data show CDR1 as SEHNR and CDR2 as FQNEAQ (reference sequence). In DNA form, the CDR3 reads TGTGCCAGCAGCTTGGGCGGAGGGCTCGGCACAGATACGCAGTATTTT. Translating gives CASSLGGGLGTDTQYF.

The CDR3 loop reads CASSTRTSGSYEQYF. The DNA for the CDR3 is TGCGCCAGCAGCACACGGACTAGCGGGAGCTACGAGCAGTACTTC. The rearrangement links TRBV10-2 to TRBJ2-7; 13 bases match TRBD2. The ends lost 6 bases at V and 3 bases at J; junction bases unmatched: 5. The CDR3 length is 15 residues. The V gene's germline CDR1 is WSHSY and CDR2 SAAADI.

This clone was detected once. The V call is TRBV28, the J call TRBJ2-7; D might be TRBD2 (5 bases). Looked up from germline, CDR1 is MDHEN and CDR2 is SYDVKM. The CDR3 loop spans 12 amino acids. V shed 5 bases and J shed 6 bases, with 11 bases lying between them. The CDR3 region has the DNA TGTGCCAGCAGTCCACAGCGGCTCGAGCAGTACTTC. Its protein is CASSPQRLEQYF. Full variable domain (missing parts from reference TRBV28 and TRBJ2-7): DVKVTQSSRYLVKRTGEKVFLECVQDMDHENMFWYRQDPGLGLRLIYFSYDVKMKEKGDIPEGYSVSREKKERFSLILESASTNQTSMYLCASSPQRLEQYFGPGTRLTVT.

The chain links TRBV19 to TRBJ1-1, with 11 bases fitting TRBD1. The ends lost 2 bases at V and 5 bases at J; junction bases unmatched: 7. CDR3 length: 16 residues. Germline lookup yields CDR1 LNHDA and CDR2 SQIVND (reference sequence). The CDR3 sequence is CASSIYWGQGGTEAFF. CDR3 nucleotides: TGTGCCAGTAGTATATATTGGGGACAGGGGGGGACTGAAGCTTTCTTT.

The chain carries TRBV5-6 and TRBJ1-1; D may be TRBD1 (5 bases). The CDR3 is 13 residues long. V was shortened by 4 bases and J by 0 bases, with 7 bases between the two germline ends. The V gene's germline CDR1 is SGHDT and CDR2 YYEEEE. The CDR3 region has the DNA TGTGCCAGCAGCCTGGACATGAACACTGAAGCTTTCTTT. This translates into CASSLDMNTEAFF.

CDR3: CASSLGPGSSYNEQFF. Here the CDR3 DNA reads TGTGCCAGCAGCTTAGGCCCGGGGAGCTCCTACAATGAGCAGTTCTTC. The V gene is TRBV7-2, the J gene TRBJ2-1; D is possibly TRBD2 (5 bases). This CDR3 region has 16 residues. With 1 base removed from V and 0 bases from J, the gap between germline ends came to 10 bases. The germline V gene encodes CDR1 SGHTA and CDR2 FQGNSA.

This sequence joins TRBV28 and TRBJ1-4, with D perhaps TRBD1 (6 bases). CDR3 length: 15 amino acids. Trimming took off 4 bases at V and 7 bases at J, with 16 bases between the two ends. Germline V CDR1 and CDR2: MDHEN, SYDVKM. The CDR3 sequence is CASSSAGAGGEKLFF. The CDR3 coding sequence is TGTGCCAGCAGTTCCGCGGGGGCCGGCGGTGAAAAACTGTTTTTT.

J is TRBJ2-3 and V is TRBV5-1; 7 nucleotides line up with TRBD2. CDR3 size: 16 residues. Per the germline V gene, CDR1 is SGHRS and CDR2 is YFSETQ. V lost 10 bases and J lost 4; bases outside the gene matches: 18. The DNA for the CDR3 is TGCGCCTCCCACCCCGGGCGCGGGGGTGGCGCAGATACGCAGTATTTT. The encoded protein is CASHPGRGGGADTQYF.

The chain has TRBV10-1 and TRBJ2-5; D is perhaps TRBD2 (6 bases). The CDR3 length is 13 residues. V dropped 8 bases and J dropped 9 bases, with 19 bases sitting between them. Per germline, CDR1 WNHNN and CDR2 SYGVQD (reference sequence). In nucleotides, the CDR3 is TGCGCCAGCCGTTCGGACGCCTCGGGGGCCCAGTACTTC. Amino acid sequence: CASRSDASGAQYF.

As DNA, the CDR3 is TGTGCCAGCAGCCCAGACGGGACAGGGGTCACCGGGGAGCTGTTTTTT. Translating gives CASSPDGTGVTGELFF. The J gene is TRBJ2-2, the V gene TRBV5-4; 10 nucleotides align to TRBD1. The V and J ends lost 4 bases and 4 bases, in that order; junction bases with no gene match: 7. Germline CDR1 SGHNT, CDR2 YYREEE (reference sequence). The CDR3 is 16 amino acids.

The rearrangement links TRBV7-9 to TRBJ2-1, with 8 nucleotides matching TRBD2. V was clipped by 2 bases and J by 4 bases; unmatched bases: 13. The germline V gene has CDR1 SEHNR and CDR2 FQNEAQ (reference sequence). This CDR3 has 18 residues. The CDR3 sequence: CASSLSGRTSSGYNEQFF. The CDR3, as DNA: TGTGCCAGCAGCTTAAGCGGTAGGACTAGCTCTGGTTACAATGAGCAGTTCTTC.

V usage is TRBV2 and J usage is TRBJ1-5; 7 nucleotides match TRBD1. From germline, CDR1 is SNHLY and CDR2 FYNNEI. The ends lost 5 bases at V and 4 bases at J; junction bases unmatched: 8. CDR3 length: 15 amino acids. The CDR3 coding sequence is TGTGCCAGCAGTATCGGGCCAGGGGGGAATCAGCCCCAGCATTTT. Protein sequence: CASSIGPGGNQPQHF.

This chain connects TRBV5-1 to TRBJ2-3, with 9 bases matching TRBD2. Germline CDR1 reads SGHRS; CDR2 reads YFSETQ. The V segment lost 0 bases and the J segment 0 bases; nucleotides outside the gene matches: 2. The CDR3 is 16 amino acids. CDR3 in amino acids: CASSLDLAGSTDTQYF. CDR3 nucleotide sequence: TGCGCCAGCAGCTTGGACCTAGCGGGGAGCACAGATACGCAGTATTTT.

The DNA of the CDR3 is TGTGCCTGGACAGGGGATCGCAATCAGCCCCAGCATTTT. Its translation: CAWTGDRNQPQHF. V and J are TRBV30 and TRBJ1-5, with D possibly matching TRBD1 (6 bases). This CDR3 comprises 13 residues. Trimming removed 4 bases at V and 2 bases at J, with 9 bases between. From germline, CDR1 is GTSNPN and CDR2 SVGIG (reference sequence).

This clone appeared a single time. It is likely a read error, because the conserved phenylalanine at the end of the CDR3 is missing. The DNA is left out, because the CDR3 cannot be placed on it with certainty; the CDR3 is given as TCRdb lists it. The chain joins TRBV5-1 to TRBJ2-7; no DNA check was done on the table's D call, TRBD1. The CDR3 is 12 amino acids in total, end residues counted. Germline CDR1 is SGHRS and CDR2 is YFSETQ. The CDR3 spells CASRKSGGALIL.

The table lists this clone with a few counts. The chain is built from TRBV6-1 and TRBJ2-2; TRBD1 matches 11 bases. J gave up 2 bases and V 4 bases, and 3 bases lay outside the gene matches. The germline gives CDR1 MNHNS, CDR2 SASEGT. This CDR3 has 16 amino acids. The DNA of the CDR3 is TGTGCCAGCAGTGGGACAGGGGGCCCTAACACCGGGGAGCTGTTTTTT. This translates into CASSGTGGPNTGELFF.

This clone occurred once. This rearrangement joins TRBV30 to TRBJ2-1, with 12 bases matching TRBD1. J was trimmed by 8 bases and V by 1 base; bases with no gene match: 6. The germline CDR1 and CDR2 sequences are GTSNPN and SVGIG (reference sequence). The CDR3 length is 15 residues. CDR3 in amino acids: CAWSAGTGGIDEQFF. Here the CDR3 DNA reads TGTGCCTGGAGTGCCGGGACAGGGGGCATCGATGAGCAGTTCTTC.

V gene TRBV2 combines with J gene TRBJ2-3, with 7 bases that match TRBD2. This CDR3 comprises 17 residues. CDR1 SNHLY and CDR2 FYNNEI come from the germline V gene. V lost 2 bases, J lost 0 bases, and 8 bases stayed unmatched. The CDR3 spells CASSEKGLAVSTDTQYF. CDR3 sequence (DNA): TGTGCCAGCAGTGAAAAGGGGCTAGCGGTTAGCACAGATACGCAGTATTTT. Variable domain in full (rest from reference TRBV2 and TRBJ2-3): EPEVTQTPSHQVTQMGQEVILRCVPISNHLYFYWYRQILGQKVEFLVSFYNNEISEKSEIFDDQFSVERPDGSNFTLKIRSTKLEDSAMYFCASSEKGLAVSTDTQYFGPGTRLTVL.